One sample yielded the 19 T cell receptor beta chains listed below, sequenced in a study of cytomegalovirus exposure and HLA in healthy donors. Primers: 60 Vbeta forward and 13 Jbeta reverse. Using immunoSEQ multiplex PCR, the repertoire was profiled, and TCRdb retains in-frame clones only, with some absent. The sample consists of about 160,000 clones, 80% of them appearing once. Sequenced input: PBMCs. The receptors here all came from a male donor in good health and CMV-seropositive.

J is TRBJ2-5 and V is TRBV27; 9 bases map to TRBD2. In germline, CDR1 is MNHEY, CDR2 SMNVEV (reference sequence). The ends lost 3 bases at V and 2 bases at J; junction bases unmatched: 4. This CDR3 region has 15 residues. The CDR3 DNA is TGTGCCAGCAGTTTCGGGGGACTAGCACAAGAGACCCAGTACTTC. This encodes CASSFGGLAQETQYF.

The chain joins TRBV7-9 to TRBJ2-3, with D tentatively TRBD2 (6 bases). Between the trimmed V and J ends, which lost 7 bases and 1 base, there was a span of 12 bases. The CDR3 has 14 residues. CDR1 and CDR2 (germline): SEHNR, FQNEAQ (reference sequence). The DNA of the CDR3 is TGTGCCAGCACCCCAATAGCGGGCACAGATACGCAGTATTTT. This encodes CASTPIAGTDTQYF.

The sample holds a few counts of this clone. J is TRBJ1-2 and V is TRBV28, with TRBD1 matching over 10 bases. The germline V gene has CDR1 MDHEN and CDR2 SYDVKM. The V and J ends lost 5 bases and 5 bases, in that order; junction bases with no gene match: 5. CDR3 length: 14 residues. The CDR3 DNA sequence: TGTGCCAGCAGTCTACCGGGACAGGGGTATGGCTACACCTTC. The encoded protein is CASSLPGQGYGYTF.

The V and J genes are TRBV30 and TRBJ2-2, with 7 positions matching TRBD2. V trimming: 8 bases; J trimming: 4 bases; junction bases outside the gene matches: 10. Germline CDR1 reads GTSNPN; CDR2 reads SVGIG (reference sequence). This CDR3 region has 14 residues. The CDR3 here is CAGGGTRSTGELFF. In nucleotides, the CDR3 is TGTGCCGGGGGGGGAACTAGGTCCACCGGGGAGCTGTTTTTT. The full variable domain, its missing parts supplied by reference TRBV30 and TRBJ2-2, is SQTIHQWPATLVQPVGSPLSLECTVEGTSNPNLYWYRQAAGRGLQLLFYSVGIGQISSEVPQNLSASRPQDRQFILSSKKLLLSDSGFYLCAGGGTRSTGELFFGEGSRLTVL.

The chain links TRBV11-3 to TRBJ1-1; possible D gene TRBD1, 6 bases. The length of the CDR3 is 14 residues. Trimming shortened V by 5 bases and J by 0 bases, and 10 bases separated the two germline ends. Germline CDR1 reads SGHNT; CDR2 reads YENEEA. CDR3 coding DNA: TGTGCCAGCAGCCACCGGACAGTGAACACTGAAGCTTTCTTT. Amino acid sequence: CASSHRTVNTEAFF.

CDR3 region: CASRDRVGTEAFF. CDR3 coding DNA: TGTGCCAGCAGGGACAGGGTAGGGACTGAAGCTTTCTTT. The V and J genes are TRBV6-6 and TRBJ1-1; 8 positions agree with TRBD1. The V segment lost 6 bases and the J segment 5 bases; nucleotides outside the gene matches: 5. This CDR3 is built from 13 residues. Germline CDR1 and CDR2: MNHNY and SVGAGI (reference sequence).

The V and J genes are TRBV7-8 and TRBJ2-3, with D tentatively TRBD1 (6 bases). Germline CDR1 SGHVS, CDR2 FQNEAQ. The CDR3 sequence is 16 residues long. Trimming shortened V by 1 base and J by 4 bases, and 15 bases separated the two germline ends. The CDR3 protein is CASSLGGHRRADTQYF. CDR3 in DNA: TGTGCCAGCAGCTTAGGGGGGCACAGGCGGGCAGATACGCAGTATTTT.

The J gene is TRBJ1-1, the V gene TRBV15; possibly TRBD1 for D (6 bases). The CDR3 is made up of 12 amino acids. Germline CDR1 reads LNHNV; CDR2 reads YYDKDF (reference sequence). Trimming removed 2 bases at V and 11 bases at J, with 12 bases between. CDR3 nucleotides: TGTGCCACCAGCAGACAGGGGAATAGGGCTTTCTTT. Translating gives CATSRQGNRAFF. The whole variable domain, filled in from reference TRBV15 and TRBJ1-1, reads DAMVIQNPRYQVTQFGKPVTLSCSQTLNHNVMYWYQQKSSQAPKLLFHYYDKDFNNEADTPDNFQSRRPNTSFCFLDIRSPGLGDTAMYLCATSRQGNRAFFGQGTRLTVV.

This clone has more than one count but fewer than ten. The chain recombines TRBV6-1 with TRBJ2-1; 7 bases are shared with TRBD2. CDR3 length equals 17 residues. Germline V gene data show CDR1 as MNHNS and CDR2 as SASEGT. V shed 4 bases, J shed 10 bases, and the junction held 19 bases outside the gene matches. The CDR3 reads CASSVSRGGSPQREQFF. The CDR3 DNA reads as TGTGCCAGCAGTGTCTCCCGGGGAGGGAGTCCCCAAAGAGAGCAGTTCTTC.

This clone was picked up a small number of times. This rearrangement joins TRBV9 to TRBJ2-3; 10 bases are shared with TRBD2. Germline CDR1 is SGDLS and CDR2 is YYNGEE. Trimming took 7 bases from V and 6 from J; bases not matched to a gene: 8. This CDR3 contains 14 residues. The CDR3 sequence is CASLAGELPDTQYF. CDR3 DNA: TGTGCCAGCCTAGCGGGAGAGCTTCCCGATACGCAGTATTTT.

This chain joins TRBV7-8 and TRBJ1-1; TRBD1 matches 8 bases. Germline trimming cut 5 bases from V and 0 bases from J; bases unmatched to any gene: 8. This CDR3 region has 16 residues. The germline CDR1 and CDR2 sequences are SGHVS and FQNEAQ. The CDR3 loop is CASSLTGQAMNTEAFF. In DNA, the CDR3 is TGTGCCAGCAGCCTTACGGGACAGGCGATGAACACTGAAGCTTTCTTT.

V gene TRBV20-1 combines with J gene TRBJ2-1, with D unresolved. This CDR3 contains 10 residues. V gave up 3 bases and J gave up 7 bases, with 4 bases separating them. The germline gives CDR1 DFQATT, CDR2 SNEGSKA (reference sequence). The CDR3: CSASENEQFF. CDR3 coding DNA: TGCAGTGCTAGCGAGAATGAGCAGTTCTTC.

The CDR3 bases are TGTGCCAGCAGCTTAAGGACAGGGAGCTCCTATAATTCACCCCTCCACTTT. Protein product: CASSLRTGSSYNSPLHF. The V call is TRBV7-2, the J call TRBJ1-6; 8 nucleotides match TRBD1. J lost 0 bases, V lost 2 bases, and 3 bases had no gene match. The germline gives CDR1 SGHTA, CDR2 FQGNSA. This CDR3 comprises 17 residues.

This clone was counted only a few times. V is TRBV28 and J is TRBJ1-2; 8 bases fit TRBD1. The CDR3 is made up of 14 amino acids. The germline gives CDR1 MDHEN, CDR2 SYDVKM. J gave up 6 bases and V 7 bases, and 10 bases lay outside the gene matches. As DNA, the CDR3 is TGTGCCAGCAAATCCCAGGACAGGGATCATGGCTACACCTTC. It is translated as CASKSQDRDHGYTF.

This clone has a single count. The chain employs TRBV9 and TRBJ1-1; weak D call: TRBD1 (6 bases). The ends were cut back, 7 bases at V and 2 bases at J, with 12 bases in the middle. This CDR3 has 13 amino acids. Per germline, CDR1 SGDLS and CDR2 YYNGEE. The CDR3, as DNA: TGTGCCAGCGGGGACACGGTAAACACTGAAGCTTTCTTT. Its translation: CASGDTVNTEAFF.

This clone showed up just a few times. CDR3 sequence (DNA): TGCGCCAGCAGTGAGCCCCGGGTTTCGGACACTGAAGCTTTCTTT. As protein: CASSEPRVSDTEAFF. V and J are TRBV10-1 and TRBJ1-1; D is undetermined. The ends were cut back, 2 bases at V and 3 bases at J, with 13 bases in the middle. This CDR3 has 15 amino acids. Germline CDR1 WNHNN, CDR2 SYGVQD (reference sequence).

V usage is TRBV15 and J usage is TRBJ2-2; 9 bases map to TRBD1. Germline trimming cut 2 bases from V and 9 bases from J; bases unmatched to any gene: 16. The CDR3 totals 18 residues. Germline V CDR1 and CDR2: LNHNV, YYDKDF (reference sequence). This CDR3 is CATSRPNRGLSGDRELFF. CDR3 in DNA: TGTGCCACCAGCAGACCTAACAGGGGGCTGAGTGGTGACCGGGAGCTGTTTTTT.

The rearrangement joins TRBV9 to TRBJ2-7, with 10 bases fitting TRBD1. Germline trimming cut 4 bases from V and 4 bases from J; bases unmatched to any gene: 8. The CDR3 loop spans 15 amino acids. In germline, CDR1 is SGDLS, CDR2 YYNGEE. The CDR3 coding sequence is TGTGCCAGCAGCCCGTCAGGGGACAGGGGTTACGAGCAGTACTTC. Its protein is CASSPSGDRGYEQYF.

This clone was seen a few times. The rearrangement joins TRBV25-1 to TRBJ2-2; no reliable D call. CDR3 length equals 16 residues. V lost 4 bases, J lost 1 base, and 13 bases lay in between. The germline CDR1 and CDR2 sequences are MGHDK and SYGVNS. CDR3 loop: CASSGTASLNTGELFF. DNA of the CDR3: TGTGCCAGCAGTGGAACAGCCTCCTTGAACACCGGGGAGCTGTTTTTT.